What follows are 26 T cell receptor beta chains derived from one specimen sequenced in a study of blood T cell repertoires in COVID-19. Sequencing was performed with immunoSEQ multiplex PCR; in TCRdb, only in-frame clones are kept and a portion is missing. Of roughly 80,000 clones listed, 84% are singletons. Sample: peripheral blood. Source of these receptors: a man aged 45-65 years with acute or convalescent COVID-19.

V usage is TRBV28 and J usage is TRBJ1-6, with a weak D call TRBD1 (5 bases). Germline values: CDR1 MDHEN, CDR2 SYDVKM. The CDR3 contains 13 residues. Trimming took 5 bases from V and 10 from J, leaving 12 bases between them. CDR3 sequence (DNA): TGTGCCAGCAGTCTGGAGGGGAAGTCACCCCTCCACTTT. Encoded protein: CASSLEGKSPLHF.

The chain carries TRBV4-1 and TRBJ1-3; no clear D. The CDR3 sequence is 14 residues long. V gave up 4 bases and J gave up 0 bases, with 7 bases separating them. Germline-derived CDR1 and CDR2 are MGHRA and YSYEKL. CDR3 sequence (DNA): TGCGCCAGCAGCCTGCTAGGCTCTGGAAACACCATATATTTT. This codes for CASSLLGSGNTIYF.

The rearrangement links TRBV21-1 to TRBJ2-7; the listed D gene, TRBD2, was not tested against the DNA. TRBV21-1 represents a pseudogene. There are 14 residues in the CDR3. This chain's CDR3 is CASSFRVFPYEQYF. DNA for the CDR3: TGTGCCAGCAGCTTCCGGGTCTTTCCCTACGAGCAGTACTTC.

The chain uses TRBV18 and TRBJ1-5, with 8 bases aligning to TRBD1. J lost 6 bases, V lost 5 bases, and 6 bases had no gene match. Germline V gene data show CDR1 as KGHSH and CDR2 as LQKENI. This CDR3 is 14 amino acids long. Written as DNA, the CDR3 is TGTGCCAGCTCAACTGACAGGGGAAGTCAGCCCCAGCATTTT. As protein: CASSTDRGSQPQHF.

The chain uses TRBV25-1 and TRBJ1-2; unclear D gene. The CDR3 loop spans 15 amino acids. Trimming took off 4 bases at V and 3 bases at J, with 15 bases between the two ends. Germline V gene data show CDR1 as MGHDK and CDR2 as SYGVNS. The CDR3 region is CASSGQLVHYYGYTF. The CDR3 DNA reads as TGTGCCAGCAGTGGTCAATTAGTCCACTACTATGGCTACACCTTC.

The chain uses TRBV18 and TRBJ1-1; 7 nucleotides match TRBD1. The CDR3 has 17 residues. V trimming: 3 bases; J trimming: 4 bases; junction bases outside the gene matches: 14. Germline values: CDR1 KGHSH, CDR2 LQKENI. DNA of the CDR3: TGTGCCAGCTCACCCCCGACCCAAGGGGGCGGCCGCACTGAAGCTTTCTTT. Translation gives CASSPPTQGGGRTEAFF.

This chain joins TRBV11-2 and TRBJ1-1; TRBD1 matches 10 bases. V dropped 5 bases and J dropped 3; count of bases not matched to a gene: 3. CDR1 and CDR2 (germline): SGHAT, FQNNGV. This CDR3 contains 14 residues. DNA for the CDR3: TGTGCCAGCAGCGCCGGGACAGGGGACACTGAAGCTTTCTTT. This codes for CASSAGTGDTEAFF.

This clone occurred once. The chain carries TRBV24-1 and TRBJ2-1; the match to TRBD2 covers 10 bases. The J segment lost 7 bases and the V segment lost 9 bases, leaving 11 bases of the junction unmatched. In germline, CDR1 is KGHDR, CDR2 SFDVKD. This CDR3 spans 15 amino acids. CDR3 coding DNA: TGTGCCACCGCCAAAGCGGGGGGGCACGGGAATGAGCAGTTCTTC. The encoded protein is CATAKAGGHGNEQFF.

The V and J genes are TRBV30 and TRBJ2-1, with a tentative D call TRBD2 (6 bases). CDR1 is GTSNPN, CDR2 SVGIG, per germline (reference sequence). The CDR3 has 16 amino acids. With 3 bases removed from V and 3 bases from J, the gap between germline ends came to 18 bases. The CDR3 bases are TGTGCCTGGAGCGACGTAGGACGGGGGAGCTACAATGAGCAGTTCTTC. This sequence encodes CAWSDVGRGSYNEQFF.

The chain combines TRBV19 with TRBJ2-1, with TRBD2 matching 7 bases. The J segment lost 0 bases and the V segment lost 6 bases, leaving 5 bases of the junction unmatched. This CDR3 is 15 amino acids long. Germline lookup yields CDR1 LNHDA and CDR2 SQIVND (reference sequence). CDR3 region: CASRKAGSSYNEQFF. CDR3 nucleotides: TGTGCCAGTAGGAAAGCGGGGAGCTCCTACAATGAGCAGTTCTTC.

V gene TRBV9 combines with J gene TRBJ2-1, with TRBD2 as a possible D gene (7 bases). This CDR3 has 16 amino acids. V was pared by 0 bases and J by 7 bases, with 17 bases between. The germline V gene has CDR1 SGDLS and CDR2 YYNGEE. CDR3 sequence reads: CASSVDVGGPSNEQFF. In nucleotides, the CDR3 is TGTGCCAGCAGCGTAGATGTGGGGGGGCCTTCTAATGAGCAGTTCTTC.

J is TRBJ2-7 and V is TRBV5-1; 7 bases match TRBD1. V was clipped by 8 bases and J by 3 bases; unmatched bases: 17. The CDR3 is 16 residues long. Germline assignment: CDR1 SGHRS and CDR2 YFSETQ. CDR3 coding DNA: TGCGCCAGTTCAACAGACAGGGTTCGAGGGAGCTACGAGCAGTACTTC. Protein product: CASSTDRVRGSYEQYF. Drawing the rest from reference TRBV5-1 and TRBJ2-7, the complete variable domain is KAGVTQTPRYLIKTRGQQVTLSCSPISGHRSVSWYQQTPGQGLQFLFEYFSETQRNKGNFPGRFSGRQFSNSRSEMNVSTLELGDSALYLCASSTDRVRGSYEQYFGPGTRLTVT.

This chain connects TRBV19 to TRBJ1-4; D perhaps matches TRBD1 (6 bases). Trimming took off 0 bases at V and 8 bases at J, with 13 bases between the two ends. This CDR3 spans 15 amino acids. CDR1 and CDR2 (germline): LNHDA, SQIVND (reference sequence). The CDR3 nucleotides read TGTGCCAGTAGTATAGAACACAGGGCGGGCGAAAAACTGTTTTTT. This codes for CASSIEHRAGEKLFF. The whole variable domain, filled in from reference TRBV19 and TRBJ1-4, reads DGGITQSPKYLFRKEGQNVTLSCEQNLNHDAMYWYRQDPGQGLRLIYYSQIVNDFQKGDIAEGYSVSREKKESFPLTVTSAQKNPTAFYLCASSIEHRAGEKLFFGSGTQLSVL.

V gene TRBV11-3 combines with J gene TRBJ2-1, with TRBD2 matching 14 bases. The junction had 12 bases not matched to a gene; V was cut back by 10 bases and J by 7 bases. Germline assignment: CDR1 SGHNT and CDR2 YENEEA. This CDR3 comprises 16 residues. DNA of the CDR3: TGTGCCACCAAGCCGCTGGGGACTAGCGGGAGTAATGAGCAGTTCTTC. Encoded protein: CATKPLGTSGSNEQFF.

This rearrangement joins TRBV5-1 to TRBJ2-1, with D maybe TRBD2 (6 bases). The CDR3 extends over 17 amino acids. CDR1 and CDR2 from the germline V gene are SGHRS and YFSETQ. Trimming took 4 bases from V and 2 from J, leaving 19 bases between them. CDR3 sequence reads: CASSQLGLVGTYNEQFF. CDR3 DNA: TGCGCCAGCAGCCAATTGGGACTTGTGGGGACCTACAATGAGCAGTTCTTC.

This chain links TRBV6-2 or TRBV6-3 with TRBJ1-1; tentative D call: TRBD1 (5 bases). The CDR3 spans 15 residues. The V gene lost 4 bases and the J gene lost 3 bases, with 15 bases spanning the gap. Germline V gene sequence: CDR1 MNHEY, CDR2 SVGEGT. DNA for the CDR3: TGTGCCAGCAGTTGGGTCGCCCCCAGGGACACTGAAGCTTTCTTT. Protein sequence: CASSWVAPRDTEAFF.

The chain links TRBV27 to TRBJ2-7; a weak D match, TRBD2 (5 bases). Germline assignment: CDR1 MNHEY and CDR2 SMNVEV (reference sequence). The CDR3 contains 14 residues. Trimming took 2 bases from V and 5 from J, leaving 13 bases between them. As DNA, the CDR3 is TGTGCCAGCAGTTTAAGAGGTTTCGGGGACGAGCAGTACTTC. The encoded protein is CASSLRGFGDEQYF.

The CDR3 here is CASSLGPPGAGPDEQYF. CDR3 nucleotide sequence: TGTGCCAGCAGCTTGGGGCCCCCTGGGGCGGGGCCTGACGAGCAGTACTTC. The rearrangement joins TRBV7-2 to TRBJ2-7, with TRBD2 as a possible D gene (6 bases). V lost 3 bases and J 5 bases, leaving 23 bases between the germline ends. CDR3 length: 17 residues. CDR1 and CDR2 from the germline V gene are SGHTA and FQGNSA.

The V call is TRBV24-1, the J call TRBJ2-1; 7 positions match TRBD2. J was trimmed by 9 bases and V by 8 bases; bases with no gene match: 9. The CDR3 has 13 amino acids. In germline, CDR1 is KGHDR, CDR2 SFDVKD. The CDR3 nucleotides are TGTGCCACCATAGCGTCGGGGGGTGGTGAGCAGTTCTTC. Translation gives CATIASGGGEQFF.

In this sample, this clone turned up once. The chain employs TRBV7-2 and TRBJ1-2, with 8 bases matching TRBD1. Germline CDR1 and CDR2: SGHTA and FQGNSA. This CDR3 spans 14 amino acids. The junction had 9 bases not matched to a gene; V was cut back by 4 bases and J by 8 bases. CDR3 bases: TGTGCCAGCAGCTCCCCTACAGGGGGGGGAGGCTACACCTTC. Its translation is CASSSPTGGGGYTF.

The chain combines TRBV3-1 (or the pseudogene TRBV3-2) with TRBJ2-7; D possibly corresponds to TRBD2 (5 bases). CDR1 and CDR2 from the germline V gene are LGHDT and YNNKEL (reference sequence). CDR3 length: 12 amino acids. V was trimmed by 0 bases and J by 10 bases, leaving 10 bases between them. The CDR3 nucleotides read TGTGCCAGCAGCCAAGATCGTCGGACTCAGTACTTC. Translating it yields CASSQDRRTQYF.

This clone has a count of ten or more. V gene TRBV28 combines with J gene TRBJ1-1; possible D gene TRBD1, 6 bases. CDR3 length: 16 residues. CDR1 MDHEN and CDR2 SYDVKM come from the germline V gene. The V end was cut by 11 bases, the J end by 3 bases, with 25 bases between. Here the CDR3 DNA reads TGTGCCGCTTCACAAGCCAACAGGGTTATGGACACTGAAGCTTTCTTT. It yields the protein CAASQANRVMDTEAFF.

The chain recombines TRBV18 with TRBJ1-5; 11 positions agree with TRBD1. Per germline, CDR1 KGHSH and CDR2 LQKENI. There are 16 residues in the CDR3. The V and J ends lost 2 bases and 3 bases, in that order; junction bases with no gene match: 3. In DNA, the CDR3 is TGTGCCAGCTCACCAGGGACAGGGGGTGCCAATCAGCCCCAGCATTTT. Encoded protein: CASSPGTGGANQPQHF. Complete variable domain (other parts from reference TRBV18 and TRBJ1-5): NAGVMQNPRHLVRRRGQEARLRCSPMKGHSHVYWYRQLPEEGLKFMVYLQKENIIDESGMPKERFSAEFPKEGPSILRIQQVVRGDSAAYFCASSPGTGGANQPQHFGDGTRLSIL.

V usage is TRBV24-1 and J usage is TRBJ2-1, with 9 bases aligning to TRBD2. There are 18 residues in the CDR3. Trimming at V came to 4 bases and at J to 7 bases, leaving 16 bases not matched to a gene. Germline CDR1 reads KGHDR; CDR2 reads SFDVKD. In DNA form, the CDR3 reads TGTGCCACCAGTGACTGGGCCAGCGGGCGGGAGGGGTGGAATGAGCAGTTCTTC. Translation gives CATSDWASGREGWNEQFF.

J is TRBJ1-3 and V is TRBV5-4, with D hard to call. CDR3 length: 11 residues. Germline V CDR1 and CDR2: SGHNT, YYREEE (reference sequence). V dropped 4 bases and J dropped 4 bases, with 3 bases sitting between them. CDR3: CASSQGNTIYF. In DNA, the CDR3 is TGTGCCAGCAGCCAGGGAAACACCATATATTTT.

The V gene is TRBV9, the J gene TRBJ1-2, with D perhaps matching TRBD1 (5 bases). Germline lookup yields CDR1 SGDLS and CDR2 YYNGEE. With 4 bases removed from V and 4 bases from J, the gap between germline ends came to 14 bases. CDR3 length equals 14 residues. CDR3 in DNA: TGTGCCAGCAGCTCATCGGACACTCTCTATGGCTACACCTTC. Protein: CASSSSDTLYGYTF.